This record looks at one T cell receptor beta chain sequence and its context. These data come from a study of blood T cell repertoires in COVID-19. Study at large: COVID-19 samples, acute and convalescent, were from the United States, Italy and Spain. Sources were T cells, B-cell-depleted T cells, or PBMCs; the material itself was cDNA or gDNA.

CDR1 SEHNR and CDR2 FQNEAQ come from the germline V gene (reference sequence). The CDR3 spans 14 residues. Trimming removed 5 bases from V and 3 bases from J, with 10 bases in between. Study processing details: Scientists estimated how many nucleated cells there were by amplifying reference gene primers. Clones were sequenced by immunoSEQ multiplex PCR, and TCRdb holds only the in-frame ones, with some missing. The V and J calls and clone size come from that table; D and trimming were worked out from the DNA. The sample has about 120,000 clones, approximately 90% seen once; the top ten hold 8% to 9.5%.

The receptor was isolated from a woman between 65 and 79 years old who had recovered from COVID-19. Sequences were obtained from peripheral blood. The genes are TRBV7-9 and TRBJ2-2, with D perhaps TRBD1 (5 bases). The CDR3 DNA reads as TGTGCCAGCAGCCCGCAGGGATACACCGGGGAGCTGTTTTTT. It specifies CASSPQGYTGELFF.